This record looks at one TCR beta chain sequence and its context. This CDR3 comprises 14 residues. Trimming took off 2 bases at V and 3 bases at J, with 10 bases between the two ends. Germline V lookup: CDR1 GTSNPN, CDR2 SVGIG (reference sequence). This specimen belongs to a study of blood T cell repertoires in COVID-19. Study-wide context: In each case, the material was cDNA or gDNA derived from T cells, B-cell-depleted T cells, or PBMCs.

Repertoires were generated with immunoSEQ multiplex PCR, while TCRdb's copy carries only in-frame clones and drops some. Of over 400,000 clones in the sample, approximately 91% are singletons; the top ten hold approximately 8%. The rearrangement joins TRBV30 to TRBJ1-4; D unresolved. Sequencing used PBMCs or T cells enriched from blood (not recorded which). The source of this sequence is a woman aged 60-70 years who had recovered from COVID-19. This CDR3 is CAWSLRGSNEKLFF. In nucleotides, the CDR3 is TGTGCCTGGAGTTTGCGAGGGTCTAATGAAAAACTGTTTTTT.